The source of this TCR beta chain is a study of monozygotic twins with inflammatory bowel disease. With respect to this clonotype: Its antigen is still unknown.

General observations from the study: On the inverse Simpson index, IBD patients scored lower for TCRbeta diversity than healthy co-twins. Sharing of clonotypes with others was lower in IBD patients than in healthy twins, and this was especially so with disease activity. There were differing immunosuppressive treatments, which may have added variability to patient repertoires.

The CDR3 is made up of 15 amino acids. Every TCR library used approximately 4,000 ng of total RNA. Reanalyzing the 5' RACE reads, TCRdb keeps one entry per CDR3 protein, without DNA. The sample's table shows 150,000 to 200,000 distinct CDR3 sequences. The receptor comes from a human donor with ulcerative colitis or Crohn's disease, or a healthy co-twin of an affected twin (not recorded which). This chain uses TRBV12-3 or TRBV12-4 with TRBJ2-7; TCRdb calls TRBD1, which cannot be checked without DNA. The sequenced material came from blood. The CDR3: CASSIDRVSTYEQYF.